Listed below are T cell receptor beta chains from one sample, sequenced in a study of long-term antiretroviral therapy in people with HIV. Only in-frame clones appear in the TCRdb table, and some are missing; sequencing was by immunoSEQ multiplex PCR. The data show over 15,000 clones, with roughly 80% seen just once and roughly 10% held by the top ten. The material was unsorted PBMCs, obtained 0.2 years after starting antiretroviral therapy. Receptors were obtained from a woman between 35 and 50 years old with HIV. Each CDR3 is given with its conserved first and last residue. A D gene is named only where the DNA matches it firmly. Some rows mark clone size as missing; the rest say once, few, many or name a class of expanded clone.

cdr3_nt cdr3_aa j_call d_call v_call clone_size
TGTGCCAGCAGCAGGGGACAGCGGGGGGGCGGGGAGACCCAGTACTTC CASSRGQRGGGETQYF TRBJ2-5 TRBD2 TRBV9 .
TGTGCCAGCAGCAACGGCCGTGGGACAGGGGTGTCCTACGAGCAGTACTTC CASSNGRGTGVSYEQYF TRBJ2-7 . TRBV21-1 .
TGTGCCAGCAGCCCAGGGGAGGCGTGGCCCCAGCATTTT CASSPGEAWPQHF TRBJ1-5 . TRBV7-9 .
TGTGCCAGTAGTATAGTGGGACCGCGTCATGGCTACACCTTC CASSIVGPRHGYTF TRBJ1-2 . TRBV19 .
TGTGCCAGCAGCGTAGACAGGGCCCCGCTCTATGGCTACACCTTC CASSVDRAPLYGYTF TRBJ1-2 . TRBV9 .
TGTGCCAGCAGTGAGGGAGGAGGGGTCAATCAGCCCCAGCATTTT CASSEGGGVNQPQHF TRBJ1-5 . TRBV2 .
TGTGCCATCAGTGAGTCTCAAGTCGGCTACCTCTCCTACGAGCAGTACTTC CAISESQVGYLSYEQYF TRBJ2-7 . TRBV10-3 .
TGTGCCAGTAGTATTGTGGGGGGGGACGACAATGAGCAGTTCTTC CASSIVGGDDNEQFF TRBJ2-1 TRBD2 TRBV19 .
TGTGCCTGGAGGGAGAACTGGACGGGGAACTATGGCTACACCTTC CAWRENWTGNYGYTF TRBJ1-2 . TRBV30 once
TGTGCCAGCAGCTTTTGGGGAGAGACCCAGTACTTC CASSFWGETQYF TRBJ2-5 . TRBV5-6 .
TGTGCCAGCGGATCCCCTTACTATGGCTACACCTTC CASGSPYYGYTF TRBJ1-2 . TRBV7-2 .
TGTGCCAGCAGACGAGACCCCGGGGGGATGGAGACCCAGTACTTC CASRRDPGGMETQYF TRBJ2-5 TRBD2 TRBV6-5 .
TGTGCCAGCAGCGCCCAAAAGAACACTGAAGCTTTCTTT CASSAQKNTEAFF TRBJ1-1 . TRBV2 .
TGTGCCACCAGCAGGACAGGGGGCGCCTCTGAAGCTTTCTTT CATSRTGGASEAFF TRBJ1-1 TRBD1 TRBV15 .
TGTGCCAGCAGCTTGGACGCCAGGGGAACTGAAGCTTTCTTT CASSLDARGTEAFF TRBJ1-1 . TRBV5-6 .
TGTGCCTGGAGTGTACACAGCCCAAGTATCGATCAGCCCCAGCATTTT CAWSVHSPSIDQPQHF TRBJ1-5 . TRBV30 .
TGCGCCAGCAGCTTGGGGGGGACAGGCGGGAATTCACCCCTCCACTTT CASSLGGTGGNSPLHF TRBJ1-6 TRBD1 TRBV5-1 .
TGTGCCAGCAGCCGGGGGGACAGTCAAGAGACCCAGTACTTC CASSRGDSQETQYF TRBJ2-5 . TRBV5-4 .
TGTGCCTGGAGTTCTGATTATGAGCAGTACTTC CAWSSDYEQYF TRBJ2-7 . TRBV30 few
TGTGCCAGCAGCACGATAACAGGGGGTAATGAAAAACTGTTTTTT CASSTITGGNEKLFF TRBJ1-4 TRBD1 TRBV7-9 .
TGTGCCAGCAGCCCCACCTCGGTGGCCACGGGGACCCAGTACTTC CASSPTSVATGTQYF TRBJ2-5 . TRBV11-2 .
TGTGCCAGCAGCTTGGGGCAAGAGACCCAGTACTTC CASSLGQETQYF TRBJ2-5 . TRBV7-2 .
TGTGCCAGCAGCTTAAGCGGGGGCCACGAGCAGTACTTC CASSLSGGHEQYF TRBJ2-7 TRBD2 TRBV7-8 .
TGTGCCAGCAGCCTACGGCGGAGGGCTAGCACAGATACGCAGTATTTT CASSLRRRASTDTQYF TRBJ2-3 . TRBV5-6 .
TGTGCCAGCAGCTTGTTAGCGAGGGACGAGCAGTACTTC CASSLLARDEQYF TRBJ2-7 . TRBV5-4 .
TGTGCCAGCAGCACCGACAGGGGGCGCGTGGACACTGAAGCTTTCTTT CASSTDRGRVDTEAFF TRBJ1-1 TRBD1 TRBV5-6 .
TGCAGCGTTGAATTGGGACCTGGGGGAGAAAAACTGTTTTTT CSVELGPGGEKLFF TRBJ1-4 . TRBV29-1 .
TGCGCCAGCAGCTGGACAGGGGTTTCCTACGAGCAGTACTTC CASSWTGVSYEQYF TRBJ2-7 TRBD1 TRBV4-1 .
TGTGCCACGAGAGGCGCCTACGAGCAGTACTTC CATRGAYEQYF TRBJ2-7 . TRBV2 .
TGTGCCAGCAGCTTAACTGCAGGGACTGAAGCTTTCTTT CASSLTAGTEAFF TRBJ1-1 . TRBV7-9 .
TGTGCCAGCTCACCAGCACGCGGGGTGAAAGAGACCCAGTACTTC CASSPARGVKETQYF TRBJ2-5 . TRBV18 once
TGTGCCAGCAGTGACTACGAGCAGTACTTC CASSDYEQYF TRBJ2-7 . TRBV28 .
TGTGCCAGCACAGAGACTCGTTCGGGGACCCAGTACTTC CASTETRSGTQYF TRBJ2-5 . TRBV6-1 once
TGTGCCAGCTCACCAACGATCCAGGGGGATGGCTACACCTTC CASSPTIQGDGYTF TRBJ1-2 TRBD1 TRBV18 .
TGTGCCAGCAGCTTAGGGACAGCCTACGAGCAGTACTTC CASSLGTAYEQYF TRBJ2-7 . TRBV7-9 once
TGCGCCAGCAGCTTGGGGGGTTACAATGAGCAGTTCTTC CASSLGGYNEQFF TRBJ2-1 . TRBV5-1 once
TGCGCCAGCAGCTTGTCGGACAGGGAGGGTGAAAAACTGTTTTTT CASSLSDREGEKLFF TRBJ1-4 TRBD1 TRBV5-1 .
TGTGCCAGCAGCTTGACAGGGGGAGTCGGGATGAACACTGAAGCTTTCTTT CASSLTGGVGMNTEAFF TRBJ1-1 TRBD1 TRBV5-6 .
TGTGCCAGCAGCCTGACAGGACTCTCGGCGATTTCCTACGAGCAGTACTTC CASSLTGLSAISYEQYF TRBJ2-7 . TRBV27 medium-sized
TGTGCCAGCAGTTTAAACTATGGCGACTCCTACAATGAGCAGTTCTTC CASSLNYGDSYNEQFF TRBJ2-1 . TRBV11-2 .
TGTGCCAGCAGCATGGGCTTGGTTTACGAGCAGTACTTC CASSMGLVYEQYF TRBJ2-7 . TRBV11-3 .
TGTGCCAGTAGTATGGGGTTAGCGGGGGGAATAAAGACCCAGTACTTC CASSMGLAGGIKTQYF TRBJ2-5 TRBD2 TRBV19 .
TGCGCCAGCAGCCAAGAACCGGGACAGGGGGGAAATCAGCATTTT CASSQEPGQGGNQHF TRBJ1-5 TRBD1 TRBV4-1 .
TGTGCCACCTTCCCCTTGACAGGCACGAACACCGGGGAGCTGTTTTTT CATFPLTGTNTGELFF TRBJ2-2 . TRBV19 few
TGTGCCAGCAGCGCTGGGGGGAAACTTAACACTGAAGCTTTCTTT CASSAGGKLNTEAFF TRBJ1-1 . TRBV9 .
TGTGCCAGCAGTTTAGGGTATAGGGAAGGAAATCAGCCCCAGCATTTT CASSLGYREGNQPQHF TRBJ1-5 . TRBV27 .
TGTGCCAGCAGTTTTAGGGGGGAAGCAGGGTACGAGCAGTACTTC CASSFRGEAGYEQYF TRBJ2-7 . TRBV28 once
TGTGCCAGCAGCTTAGCCCCGCTTGAGAACACTGAAGCTTTCTTT CASSLAPLENTEAFF TRBJ1-1 . TRBV11-2 .
TGTGCCAGTAGTATAGCAGTCACAGGTGATACTGAAGCTTTCTTT CASSIAVTGDTEAFF TRBJ1-1 . TRBV19 once
TGTGCCAGCAGCTCCGGGGTAGCCAAAAACATTCAGTACTTC CASSSGVAKNIQYF TRBJ2-4 . TRBV5-6 .
TGTGCCAGCAGCTTGCCAGGGTTGGAAGCTTTCTTT CASSLPGLEAFF TRBJ1-1 . TRBV7-9 once
TGTGCCAGTAGTATAACTAGCTCCCGGGTGGACGAGCAGTACTTC CASSITSSRVDEQYF TRBJ2-7 . TRBV19 .